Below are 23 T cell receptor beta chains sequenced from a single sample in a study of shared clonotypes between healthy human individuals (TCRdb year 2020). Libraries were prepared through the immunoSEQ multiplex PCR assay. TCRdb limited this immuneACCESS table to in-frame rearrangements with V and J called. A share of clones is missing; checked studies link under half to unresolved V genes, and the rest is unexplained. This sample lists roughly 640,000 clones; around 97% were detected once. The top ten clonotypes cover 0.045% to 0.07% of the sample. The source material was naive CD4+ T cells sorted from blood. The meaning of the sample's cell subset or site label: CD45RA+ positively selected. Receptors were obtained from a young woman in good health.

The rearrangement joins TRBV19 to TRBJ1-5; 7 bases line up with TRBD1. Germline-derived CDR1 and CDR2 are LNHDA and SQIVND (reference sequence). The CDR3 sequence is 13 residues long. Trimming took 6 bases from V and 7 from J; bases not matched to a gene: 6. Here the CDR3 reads CASRQGRKQPQHF. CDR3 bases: TGTGCCAGTAGACAGGGGAGAAAACAGCCCCAGCATTTT. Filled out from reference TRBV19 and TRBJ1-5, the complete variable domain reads DGGITQSPKYLFRKEGQNVTLSCEQNLNHDAMYWYRQDPGQGLRLIYYSQIVNDFQKGDIAEGYSVSREKKESFPLTVTSAQKNPTAFYLCASRQGRKQPQHFGDGTRLSIL.

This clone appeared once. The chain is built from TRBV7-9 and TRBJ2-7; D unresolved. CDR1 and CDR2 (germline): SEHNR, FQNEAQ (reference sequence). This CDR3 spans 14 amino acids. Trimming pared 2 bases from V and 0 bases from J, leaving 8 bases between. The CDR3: CASSLWHSSYEQYF. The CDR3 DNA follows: TGTGCCAGCAGCTTATGGCACAGCTCCTACGAGCAGTACTTC.

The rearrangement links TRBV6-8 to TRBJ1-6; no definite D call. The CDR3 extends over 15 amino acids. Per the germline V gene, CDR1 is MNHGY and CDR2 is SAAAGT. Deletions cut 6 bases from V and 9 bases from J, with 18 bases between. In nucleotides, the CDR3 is TGTGCCAGCAGCGCGGGCCTCCGGGGTGGTTCACCCCTCCACTTT. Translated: CASSAGLRGGSPLHF.

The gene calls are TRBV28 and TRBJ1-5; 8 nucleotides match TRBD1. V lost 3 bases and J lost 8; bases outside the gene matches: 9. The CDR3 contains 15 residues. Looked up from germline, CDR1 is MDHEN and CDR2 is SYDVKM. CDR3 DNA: TGTGCCAGCAGTTTGGGTACAGGGGGTATTAAGCCCCAGCATTTT. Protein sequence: CASSLGTGGIKPQHF.

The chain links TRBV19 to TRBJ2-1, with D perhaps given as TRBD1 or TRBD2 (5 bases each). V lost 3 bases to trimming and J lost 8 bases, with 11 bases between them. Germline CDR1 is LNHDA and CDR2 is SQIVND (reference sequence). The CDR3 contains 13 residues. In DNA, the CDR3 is TGTGCCAGTAGTATGGGGGTGGGAGATGAGCAGTTCTTC. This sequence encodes CASSMGVGDEQFF. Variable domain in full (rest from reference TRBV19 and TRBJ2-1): DGGITQSPKYLFRKEGQNVTLSCEQNLNHDAMYWYRQDPGQGLRLIYYSQIVNDFQKGDIAEGYSVSREKKESFPLTVTSAQKNPTAFYLCASSMGVGDEQFFGPGTRLTVL.

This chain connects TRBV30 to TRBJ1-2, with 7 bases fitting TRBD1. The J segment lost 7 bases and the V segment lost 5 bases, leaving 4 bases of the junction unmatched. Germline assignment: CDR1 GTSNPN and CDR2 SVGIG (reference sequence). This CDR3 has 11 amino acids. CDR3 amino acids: CAWGRGSGYTF. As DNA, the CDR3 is TGTGCCTGGGGCAGGGGGTCTGGCTACACCTTC. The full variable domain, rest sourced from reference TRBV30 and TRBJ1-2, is SQTIHQWPATLVQPVGSPLSLECTVEGTSNPNLYWYRQAAGRGLQLLFYSVGIGQISSEVPQNLSASRPQDRQFILSSKKLLLSDSGFYLCAWGRGSGYTFGSGTRLTVV.

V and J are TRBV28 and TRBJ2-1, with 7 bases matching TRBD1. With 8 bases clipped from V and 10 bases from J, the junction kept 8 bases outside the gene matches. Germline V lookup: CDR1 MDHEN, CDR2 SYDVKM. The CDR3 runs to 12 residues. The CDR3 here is CASLQEGGEQFF. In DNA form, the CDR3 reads TGTGCCAGCCTTCAGGAAGGGGGCGAGCAGTTCTTC.

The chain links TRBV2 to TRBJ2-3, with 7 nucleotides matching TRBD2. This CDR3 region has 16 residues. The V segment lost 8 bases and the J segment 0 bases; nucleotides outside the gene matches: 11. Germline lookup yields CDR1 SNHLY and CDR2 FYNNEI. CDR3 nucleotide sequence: TGTGCCAGCTGCTTCACTAGCGCTAAAAGCACAGATACGCAGTATTTT. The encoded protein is CASCFTSAKSTDTQYF.

In nucleotides, the CDR3 is TGTGCCAGCACAGGACTAGGCGTCGGGGAGCTGTTTTTT. It is translated as CASTGLGVGELFF. The rearrangement uses TRBV11-2 and TRBJ2-2, with TRBD2 identical over 7 bases. This CDR3 has 13 residues. Trimming at V came to 7 bases and at J to 7 bases, leaving 6 bases not matched to a gene. CDR1 is SGHAT and CDR2 is FQNNGV in the germline V gene.

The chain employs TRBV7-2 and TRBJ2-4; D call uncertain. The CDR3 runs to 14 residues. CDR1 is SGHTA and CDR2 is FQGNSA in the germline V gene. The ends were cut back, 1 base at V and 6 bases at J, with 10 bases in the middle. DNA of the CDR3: TGTGCCAGCAGCTTAGGTGCAGGCCCAAACATTCAGTACTTC. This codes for CASSLGAGPNIQYF.

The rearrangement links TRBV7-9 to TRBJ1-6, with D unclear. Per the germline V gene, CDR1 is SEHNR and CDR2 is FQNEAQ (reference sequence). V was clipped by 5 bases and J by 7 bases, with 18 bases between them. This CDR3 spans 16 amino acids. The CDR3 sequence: CASSHVGQISNSPLHF. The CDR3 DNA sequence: TGTGCCAGCAGCCACGTAGGTCAGATCTCGAATTCACCCCTCCACTTT. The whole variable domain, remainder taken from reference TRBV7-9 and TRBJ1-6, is DTGVSQNPRHKITKRGQNVTFRCDPISEHNRLYWYRQTLGQGPEFLTYFQNEAQLEKSRLLSDRFSAERPKGSFSTLEIQRTEQGDSAMYLCASSHVGQISNSPLHFGNGTRLTVT.

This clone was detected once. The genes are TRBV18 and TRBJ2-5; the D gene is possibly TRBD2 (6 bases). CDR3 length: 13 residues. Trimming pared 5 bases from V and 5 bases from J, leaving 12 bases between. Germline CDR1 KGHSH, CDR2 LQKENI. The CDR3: CASSSGLRETQYF. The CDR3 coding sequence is TGTGCCAGCTCAAGCGGGCTCAGGGAGACCCAGTACTTC.

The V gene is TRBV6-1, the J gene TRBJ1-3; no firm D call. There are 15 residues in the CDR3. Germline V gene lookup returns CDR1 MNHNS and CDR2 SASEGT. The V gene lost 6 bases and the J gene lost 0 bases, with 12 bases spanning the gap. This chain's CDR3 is CASSRRTFSGNTIYF. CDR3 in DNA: TGTGCCAGCAGCAGAAGGACGTTCTCTGGAAACACCATATATTTT.

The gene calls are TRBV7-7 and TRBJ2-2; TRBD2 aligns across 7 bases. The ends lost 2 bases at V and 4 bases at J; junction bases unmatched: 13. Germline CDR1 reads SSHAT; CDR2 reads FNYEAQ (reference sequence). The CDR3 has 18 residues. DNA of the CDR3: TGTGCCAGCAGCTTAATCCCCCAGACTAGCCCGGGCACCGGGGAGCTGTTTTTT. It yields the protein CASSLIPQTSPGTGELFF.

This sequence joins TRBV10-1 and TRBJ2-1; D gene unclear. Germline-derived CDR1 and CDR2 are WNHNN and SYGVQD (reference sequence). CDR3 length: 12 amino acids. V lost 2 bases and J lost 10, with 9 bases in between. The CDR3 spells CASSERHGEQFF. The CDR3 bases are TGCGCCAGCAGTGAGAGACATGGAGAGCAGTTCTTC.

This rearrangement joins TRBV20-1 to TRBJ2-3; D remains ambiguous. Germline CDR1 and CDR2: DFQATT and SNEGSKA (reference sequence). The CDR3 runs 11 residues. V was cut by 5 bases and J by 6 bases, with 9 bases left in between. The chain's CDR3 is CSAHSWDTQYF. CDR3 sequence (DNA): TGCAGTGCTCATTCCTGGGATACGCAGTATTTT.

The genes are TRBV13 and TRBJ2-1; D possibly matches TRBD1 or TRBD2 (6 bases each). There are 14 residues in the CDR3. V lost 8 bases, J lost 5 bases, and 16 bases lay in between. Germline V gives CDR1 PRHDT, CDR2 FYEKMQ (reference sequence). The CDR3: CASGEARDNNEQFF. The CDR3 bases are TGTGCCAGCGGGGAGGCTAGGGACAACAATGAGCAGTTCTTC.

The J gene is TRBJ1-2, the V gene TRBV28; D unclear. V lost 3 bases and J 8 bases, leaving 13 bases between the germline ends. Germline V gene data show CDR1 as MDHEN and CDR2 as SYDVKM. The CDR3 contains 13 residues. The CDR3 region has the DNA TGTGCCAGCAGTTTGCTGACCATAGGGGGCTACACCTTC. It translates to CASSLLTIGGYTF.

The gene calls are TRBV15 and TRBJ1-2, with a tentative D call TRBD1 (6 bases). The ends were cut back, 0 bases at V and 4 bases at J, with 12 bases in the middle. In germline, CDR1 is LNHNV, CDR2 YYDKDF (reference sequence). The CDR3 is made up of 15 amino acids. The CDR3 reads CATSREGAGIYGYTF. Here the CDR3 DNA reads TGTGCCACCAGCAGAGAGGGGGCAGGGATCTATGGCTACACCTTC. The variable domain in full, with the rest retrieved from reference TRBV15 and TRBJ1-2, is DAMVIQNPRYQVTQFGKPVTLSCSQTLNHNVMYWYQQKSSQAPKLLFHYYDKDFNNEADTPDNFQSRRPNTSFCFLDIRSPGLGDTAMYLCATSREGAGIYGYTFGSGTRLTVV.

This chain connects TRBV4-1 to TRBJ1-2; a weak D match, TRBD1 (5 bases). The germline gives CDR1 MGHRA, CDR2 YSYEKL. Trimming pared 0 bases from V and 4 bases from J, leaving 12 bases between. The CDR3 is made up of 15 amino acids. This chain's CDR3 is CASSQDQGTFYGYTF. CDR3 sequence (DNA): TGCGCCAGCAGCCAAGATCAAGGGACGTTCTATGGCTACACCTTC.

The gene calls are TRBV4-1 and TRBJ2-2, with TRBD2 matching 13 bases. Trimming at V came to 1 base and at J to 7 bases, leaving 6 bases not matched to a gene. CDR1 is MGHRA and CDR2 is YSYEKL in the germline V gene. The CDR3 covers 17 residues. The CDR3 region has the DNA TGCGCCAGCAGCCAAGGACTAGCGGGAGGATTTGGCGGGGAGCTGTTTTTT. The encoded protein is CASSQGLAGGFGGELFF.

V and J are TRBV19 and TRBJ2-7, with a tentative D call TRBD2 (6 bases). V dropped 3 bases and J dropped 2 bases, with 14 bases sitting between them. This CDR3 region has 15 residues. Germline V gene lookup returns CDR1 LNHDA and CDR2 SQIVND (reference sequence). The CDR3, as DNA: TGTGCCAGTAGTATCGGTCTAGCGAGAACCTACGAGCAGTACTTC. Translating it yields CASSIGLARTYEQYF.

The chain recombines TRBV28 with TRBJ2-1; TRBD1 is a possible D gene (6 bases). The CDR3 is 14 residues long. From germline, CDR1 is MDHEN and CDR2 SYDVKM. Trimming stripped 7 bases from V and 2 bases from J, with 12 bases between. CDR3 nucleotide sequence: TGTGCCAGCAAGATACAGGGAACCTACAATGAGCAGTTCTTC. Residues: CASKIQGTYNEQFF.